This T cell receptor beta chain was sequenced during a study of T cells after yellow fever vaccination. Study-wide findings and caveats: Abundant clonotypes from the bulk population could have been carried over as contaminants into FACS-sorted repertoires. The secondary response showed a weaker magnitude and a faster peak, day 5 versus 15.

Concerning this clonotype: The antigen remains undetermined.

The CDR3 runs to 17 residues. The V gene's germline CDR1 is DFQATT and CDR2 SNEGSKA (reference sequence). Trimming cost V 3 bases and J 4 bases, with 23 bases left between them. The TCR cDNA carried a universal primer site and UMIs from 5'RACE template switching. TCRdb re-derived calls from the 5' RACE reads in MiXCR, one entry per CDR3 protein. The sample includes hundreds of thousands of distinct CDR3 sequences, about 12% of them seen just once. The chain recombines TRBV20-1 with TRBJ2-3; D is tentatively TRBD1 or TRBD2 (8 bases each). Sample: PBMCs, taken on the day of the yellow fever booster vaccination. This clonotype originated in a man younger than 40 who received the YFV17D yellow fever vaccine. The CDR3 DNA reads as TGCAGTGCTAGTGGGAAAGTAGCGGGACAGGATGCAGATACGCAGTATTTT. This codes for CSASGKVAGQDADTQYF.